Below are 14 T cell receptor beta chains sequenced from a single sample in a study of T cell repertoires in cytomegalovirus infection. TCRdb fed the reads into MiXCR, producing one record per CDR3 protein. The table records about 890,000 distinct CDR3 sequences, around 30% of them present only once. These receptors' antigens are unknown. The sequences come from cultured CD8+ T cells from PBMCs, collected from culture after CMV antigen stimulation. All receptors derive from a human donor in good health (CMV status not recorded). Some clones in this sample may be carry-over from other donors' samples.

This clonotype was observed a handful of times. The chain joins TRBV11-3 to TRBJ2-1; 9 bases are a match to TRBD1. J was trimmed by 5 bases and V by 4 bases; bases with no gene match: 6. The CDR3 consists of 15 residues. Germline loops: CDR1 SGHNT, CDR2 YENEEA. In DNA form, the CDR3 reads TGTGCCAGCAGCTCTTGGGGACAGGGCCACAATGAGCAGTTCTTC. Protein: CASSSWGQGHNEQFF.

V is TRBV6-1 and J is TRBJ1-3, with no clear D. Trimming left V 5 bases short and J 8 bases short, with 13 bases between. This CDR3 spans 13 amino acids. CDR1 is MNHNS and CDR2 is SASEGT in the germline V gene. CDR3 nucleotide sequence: TGTGCCAGCAGTAGAATCTTTGGGGACACCATATATTTT. This codes for CASSRIFGDTIYF.

This chain uses TRBV6-6 with TRBJ1-2; D not resolved. The CDR3 is made up of 10 amino acids. CDR1 and CDR2 (germline): MNHNY, SVGAGI (reference sequence). Trimming pared 7 bases from V and 4 bases from J, leaving 4 bases between. The DNA of the CDR3 is TGTGCCAGCAATAGCTATGGCTACACCTTC. Protein: CASNSYGYTF.

The gene calls are TRBV19 and TRBJ2-1; 10 nucleotides line up with TRBD1. The CDR3 loop spans 15 amino acids. CDR1 is LNHDA, CDR2 SQIVND, per germline (reference sequence). The V segment lost 1 base and the J segment 7 bases; nucleotides outside the gene matches: 4. For the CDR3, the DNA is TGTGCCAGTAGTATAGCCGGGACAGGGGCGAATGAGCAGTTCTTC. It translates to CASSIAGTGANEQFF.

In the case of this clonotype: With a much larger clone just one base away, this may be a read error. The conserved final phenylalanine or tryptophan is absent from the CDR3, which likely points to a read error. The chain couples TRBV7-2 to TRBJ2-7; 9 bases are a match to TRBD2. Per germline, CDR1 SGHTA and CDR2 FQGNSA. V was clipped by 7 bases and J by 4 bases; unmatched bases: 14. The CDR3 contains 16 residues. The CDR3 region is CASTTHGGLAGYEQYS. CDR3 bases: TGTGCCAGCACCACTCACGGTGGGCTAGCGGGGTACGAGCAGTACTCC.

This sequence joins TRBV14 and TRBJ1-1, with 7 bases aligning to TRBD1. This CDR3 spans 12 amino acids. V trimming: 7 bases; J trimming: 4 bases; junction bases outside the gene matches: 3. Germline CDR1 reads SGHDN; CDR2 reads FVKESK. The CDR3 spells CASKGAGTEAFF. DNA for the CDR3: TGTGCCAGCAAGGGGGCCGGCACTGAAGCTTTCTTT.

This chain uses TRBV5-1 with TRBJ1-1; maybe TRBD1 (5 bases). CDR3 length: 15 residues. Trimming took 0 bases from V and 7 from J, leaving 16 bases between them. Germline lookup yields CDR1 SGHRS and CDR2 YFSETQ. CDR3: CASSLAVGQGSEAFF. CDR3 DNA: TGCGCCAGCAGCTTGGCCGTCGGCCAGGGCAGTGAAGCTTTCTTT.

There are a few counts of this clonotype. The chain recombines TRBV5-6 with TRBJ1-5, with D perhaps TRBD1 (5 bases). The CDR3 covers 14 residues. Trimming cost V 5 bases and J 2 bases, with 11 bases left between them. Germline V gives CDR1 SGHDT, CDR2 YYEEEE. Written as DNA, the CDR3 is TGTGCCAGCAGTCGGGGCTATGGCAATCAGCCCCAGCATTTT. Its protein is CASSRGYGNQPQHF.

Notes on this clonotype: At one end, the junction sequence differs from germline, possibly due to a read error. The chain links TRBV7-9 to TRBJ2-1; no clear D. The CDR3 consists of 16 residues. Germline CDR1 reads SEHNR; CDR2 reads FQNEAQ (reference sequence). The CDR3 DNA reads TGTGCCAGCAGTTTAGAGATTAGCTTCGCACACAATGAGCAGTTCTTC. Translation: CASSLEISFAHNEQFF.

This chain links TRBV7-9 with TRBJ1-6; D may be TRBD1 (5 bases). Germline CDR1 is SEHNR and CDR2 is FQNEAQ (reference sequence). V lost 0 bases and J lost 7, with 13 bases in between. The CDR3 is made up of 16 amino acids. CDR3 region: CASSLADKGFNSPLHF. CDR3 sequence (DNA): TGTGCCAGCAGCTTAGCGGACAAGGGGTTCAATTCACCCCTCCACTTT.

The chain carries TRBV29-1 and TRBJ2-1; 12 positions agree with TRBD2. Germline V gives CDR1 SQVTM, CDR2 ANQGSEA. The trim removed 1 base at V and 0 bases at J, leaving 7 bases unmatched. The CDR3 sequence is 18 residues long. CDR3 in DNA: TGCAGCGTTGAAGGACTAGCGGGGGCCGTACTCTCCTACAATGAGCAGTTCTTC. This encodes CSVEGLAGAVLSYNEQFF.

The chain is built from TRBV5-6 and TRBJ1-6; D is uncertain. The CDR3 extends over 13 amino acids. From germline, CDR1 is SGHDT and CDR2 YYEEEE. V was cut by 2 bases and J by 14 bases, with 14 bases left in between. This chain's CDR3 is CASSFGVDSALHF. The CDR3 bases are TGTGCCAGCAGCTTCGGGGTCGACTCAGCCCTCCACTTT.

This clonotype appeared many times. The V gene is TRBV7-6, the J gene TRBJ1-2; D is undetermined. The V gene's germline CDR1 is SGHVS and CDR2 FNYEAQ. The V and J ends lost 5 bases and 3 bases respectively, with 10 bases between them. This CDR3 spans 13 amino acids. The CDR3 DNA sequence: TGTGCCAGCAGCAACTATGGGGACTATGGCTACACCTTC. Protein: CASSNYGDYGYTF.

This clonotype was seen a handful of times. The chain couples TRBV7-9 to TRBJ2-1, with D uncertain. The CDR3 runs to 13 residues. Germline CDR1 and CDR2: SEHNR and FQNEAQ (reference sequence). V was cut by 5 bases and J by 4 bases, with 9 bases left in between. CDR3: CASSNGPYNEQFF. The CDR3 coding sequence is TGTGCCAGCAGCAACGGACCTTACAATGAGCAGTTCTTC.